Listed below are T cell receptor beta chains from one sample, sequenced in a study of human T cells and chemical hapten exposure. From the RACE reads, TCRdb called clonotypes with MiXCR, one entry per CDR3 protein. The data show 80,000 to 100,000 distinct CDR3 sequences, around 7% seen once. The sequencing here drew on whole blood, taken in connection with sensitization to the hapten diphenylcyclopropenone (DPC). These receptors were taken from a woman in her twenties or thirties with alopecia areata. Some clones in this sample may be carry-over from other donors' samples. Each CDR3 is given with its conserved first and last residue. The order of the fields is clone size, D gene, CDR3 length, J gene, V gene, CDR3 protein, CDR3 DNA. D genes are given only for firm matches. A clone size is listed for some rows: how often the clone was seen (once, few, many), or a class if it is expanded.

>-|TRBD1|17|TRBJ2-4|TRBV10-3
CAISDPRQGLAKNIQYF
TGTGCCATCAGTGATCCAAGACAGGGGTTAGCCAAAAACATTCAGTACTTC
>-|-|17|TRBJ2-1|TRBV7-9
CASSLDIGRGPYNEQFF
TGTGCCAGCAGCTTAGATATCGGCAGGGGACCCTACAATGAGCAGTTCTTC
>few|-|16|TRBJ2-3|TRBV7-6
CASSLVEGQMADTQYF
TGTGCCAGCAGCTTAGTTGAGGGCCAGATGGCAGATACGCAGTATTTT
>few|TRBD1|18|TRBJ1-2|TRBV6-5
CASRTPPGQGANNYGYTF
TGTGCCAGCAGAACGCCACCGGGACAGGGGGCGAATAACTATGGCTACACCTTC
>many|-|14|TRBJ2-3|TRBV6-4
CASSDSKDTDTQYF
TGTGCCAGCAGTGACTCGAAGGACACAGATACGCAGTATTTT
>many|-|15|TRBJ2-2|TRBV15
CATSRGGASAGELFF
TGTGCCACCAGCAGAGGGGGGGCGTCGGCCGGGGAGCTGTTTTTT
>-|TRBD2|15|TRBJ2-1|TRBV19
CASRTSGGPLNEQFF
TGTGCCAGTAGAACTAGCGGGGGCCCCCTCAATGAGCAGTTCTTC
>-|-|15|TRBJ1-3|TRBV9
CASSAWTGSGNTIYF
TGTGCCAGCAGCGCCTGGACGGGCTCTGGAAACACCATATATTTT
>-|-|11|TRBJ2-7|TRBV11-2
CASSLGGTARF
TGTGCCAGCAGCTTAGGGGGGACTGCCCGATTC
>few|-|14|TRBJ1-1|TRBV5-1
CASSLAPGSAEAFF
TGCGCCAGCAGCTTGGCCCCGGGGTCAGCTGAAGCTTTCTTT
>-|-|11|TRBJ2-7|TRBV7-9
CASSFLSEQYF
TGTGCCAGCAGCTTCCTTAGCGAGCAGTACTTC
>many|-|12|TRBJ2-1|TRBV30
CAWSIRANEQFF
TGTGCCTGGAGTATCCGGGCTAATGAGCAGTTCTTC
>few|-|18|TRBJ2-6|TRBV18
CASSPRGPPLSGANVLTF
TGTGCCAGCTCACCACGGGGCCCCCCCCTCTCTGGGGCCAACGTCCTGACTTTC
>few|-|16|TRBJ1-4|TRBV3-1
CASSQRSGPTNEKLFF
TGTGCCAGCAGTCAGAGGTCGGGACCAACTAATGAAAAACTGTTTTTT
>many|-|11|TRBJ2-5|TRBV7-2
CASSFMGTQYF
TGTGCCAGCAGCTTCATGGGGACCCAGTACTTC
>-|-|13|TRBJ1-4|TRBV2
CASSSAVYEKLFF
TGTGCCAGCAGTAGCGCAGTATATGAAAAACTGTTTTTT
>many|-|14|TRBJ1-1|TRBV11-2
CASSPSVGRTEAFF
TGTGCCAGCAGCCCCTCTGTAGGTCGGACCGAAGCTTTCTTT
>many|-|14|TRBJ2-5|TRBV5-1
CASSLVPAQETQYF
TGCGCCAGCAGCTTGGTCCCAGCCCAAGAGACCCAGTACTTC
>few|TRBD1|15|TRBJ1-2|TRBV30
CASRDRVTQRFDYTF
TGTGCCTCCCGGGACAGGGTGACCCAACGGTTTGACTACACCTTC
>many|-|17|TRBJ2-1|TRBV11-1
CASSPSLGAGPYNEQFF
TGTGCCAGCAGCCCCTCTCTCGGGGCAGGGCCCTACAATGAGCAGTTCTTC
>many|-|13|TRBJ1-4|TRBV12-3/TRBV12-4
CASSFWGEKKLFF
TGTGCCAGCAGTTTTTGGGGGGAAAAAAAACTGTTTTTT
>few|TRBD1|15|TRBJ2-4|TRBV2
CASSAGGSAKNIQYF
TGTGCCAGCAGTGCAGGGGGTTCGGCCAAAAACATTCAGTACTTC
>-|TRBD1|15|TRBJ2-1|TRBV12-5
CASGLVQGAYNEQFF
TGTGCTAGTGGTTTGGTACAGGGGGCGTATAATGAGCAGTTCTTC
>-|-|17|TRBJ2-1|TRBV15
CATSRTVERRTYNEQFF
TGTGCCACCAGCAGAACCGTTGAGCGGCGAACCTACAATGAGCAGTTCTTC
>many|TRBD1|15|TRBJ2-5|TRBV7-2
CASSFLQGNQETQYF
TGTGCCAGCAGCTTTTTACAGGGGAACCAAGAGACCCAGTACTTC
>-|-|15|TRBJ2-7|TRBV19
CASSIEGLSSYEQYF
TGTGCCAGTAGTATAGAGGGACTGAGCTCCTACGAGCAGTACTTC
>many|-|13|TRBJ1-5|TRBV6-1
CASSQGGVQPQHF
TGTGCCAGCAGTCAAGGAGGGGTCCAGCCCCAGCATTTT
>many|TRBD2|18|TRBJ2-7|TRBV28
CASSPKGLDRDFSYEQYF
TGTGCCAGCAGTCCCAAAGGACTAGACCGAGACTTCTCCTACGAGCAGTACTTC
>many|TRBD1|16|TRBJ1-2|TRBV29-1
CSVAIRTGEVDYGYTF
TGCAGCGTTGCCATTAGGACAGGCGAGGTGGACTATGGCTACACCTTC
>few|-|13|TRBJ1-1|TRBV7-9
CASSVGGDTEAFF
TGTGCCAGCAGCGTTGGGGGGGACACTGAAGCTTTCTTT
>many|-|14|TRBJ2-4|TRBV2
CASSEGIAKNIQYF
TGTGCCAGCAGTGAAGGGATAGCCAAAAACATTCAGTACTTC
>few|TRBD1|16|TRBJ1-1|TRBV18
CASSPATGGAGTEAFF
TGTGCCAGCTCACCAGCTACAGGGGGCGCGGGGACTGAAGCTTTCTTT
>few|TRBD1|13|TRBJ1-1|TRBV10-3
CAINRGEDTEAFF
TGTGCCATCAACAGGGGAGAGGACACTGAAGCTTTCTTT
>few|-|14|TRBJ1-6|TRBV18
CASSPGSENSPLHF
TGTGCCAGCTCACCAGGGAGCGAAAATTCACCCCTCCACTTT
>many|TRBD1|15|TRBJ2-2|TRBV29-1
CSATRDRVGTGELFF
TGCAGCGCAACCCGGGACAGGGTTGGCACCGGGGAGCTGTTTTTT
>many|-|15|TRBJ2-3|TRBV3-1
CASSQAGDTTDTQYF
TGTGCCAGCAGCCAAGCGGGGGATACCACAGATACGCAGTATTTT
>few|-|13|TRBJ1-6|TRBV30
CARTQNGYSPLHF
TGTGCCCGGACCCAAAACGGTTATTCACCCCTCCACTTT
>many|-|12|TRBJ2-5|TRBV30
CAWSASAETQYF
TGTGCCTGGAGCGCTAGCGCCGAGACCCAGTACTTC
>-|-|12|TRBJ1-2|TRBV29-1
CSVEIGMDGYTF
TGCAGCGTTGAAATAGGGATGGATGGCTACACCTTC
>many|TRBD1|14|TRBJ2-3|TRBV3-1
CASSLRQGADTQYF
TGTGCCAGCAGCCTTAGACAGGGGGCAGATACGCAGTATTTT
>-|-|13|TRBJ2-7|TRBV5-1
CASSHSSAYEQYF
TGCGCCAGCAGCCACAGTAGTGCCTACGAGCAGTACTTC
>many|-|12|TRBJ1-2|TRBV12-3/TRBV12-4
CASSFQGYGYTF
TGTGCCAGCAGTTTTCAGGGTTATGGCTACACCTTC
>few|-|13|TRBJ1-1|TRBV7-9
CASSPITNTEAFF
TGTGCCAGCAGCCCGATAACGAACACTGAAGCTTTCTTT
>-|TRBD2|18|TRBJ2-3|TRBV4-2
CASSPCGTSGGCTDTLYF
TGTGCCAGCAGCCCCTGCGGGACTAGCGGGGGATGCACAGATACGCTGTATTTT
>many|TRBD1|14|TRBJ1-3|TRBV29-1
CSVGGTDSGNTIYF
TGCAGCGTTGGAGGGACAGACTCTGGAAACACCATATATTTT
>many|-|15|TRBJ2-1|TRBV7-2
CASSSQGTSPTEQFF
TGTGCCAGCAGCTCCCAAGGAACATCCCCTACGGAGCAGTTCTTC
>few|-|11|TRBJ1-6|TRBV20-1
CSAGGGSPLHF
TGCAGTGCTGGGGGCGGATCACCCCTCCACTTT
>many|TRBD2|21|TRBJ2-4|TRBV13
CASSFSSGLAGGPPAKNIQYF
TGTGCCAGCAGCTTTTCTTCGGGACTAGCGGGGGGACCCCCTGCCAAAAACATTCAGTACTTC
>many|-|14|TRBJ2-1|TRBV3-1
CASSQAPGDPEQFF
TGTGCCAGCAGCCAGGCCCCAGGGGACCCTGAGCAGTTCTTC
>-|TRBD2|17|TRBJ2-3|TRBV12-3/TRBV12-4
CASSFPSGGTRTDTQYF
TGTGCCAGCAGTTTCCCTAGCGGGGGGACCCGCACAGATACGCAGTATTTT
>many|TRBD1|15|TRBJ2-3|TRBV19
CASTDRPRSTDTQYF
TGTGCCAGTACGGACAGGCCCCGTAGCACAGATACGCAGTATTTT
>-|TRBD2|17|TRBJ2-2|TRBV15
CATSRDVGEGPSGELFF
TGTGCCACCAGCAGAGATGTTGGGGAGGGGCCCTCCGGGGAGCTGTTTTTT
>few|-|13|TRBJ1-1|TRBV30
CAWRTGMNTEAFF
TGTGCCTGGAGAACAGGGATGAACACTGAAGCTTTCTTT
>-|TRBD1|14|TRBJ1-1|TRBV20-1
CSADPPTGATEAFF
TGCAGTGCGGATCCCCCGACAGGGGCCACTGAAGCTTTCTTT
>many|-|15|TRBJ1-3|TRBV10-2
CASSVMEPSGNTIYF
TGCGCCAGCAGTGTGATGGAACCTTCTGGAAACACCATATATTTT
>few|-|13|TRBJ2-5|TRBV5-5
CASSGTDQETQYF
TGTGCCAGCAGCGGGACGGACCAAGAGACCCAGTACTTC